Described below is a single TCR beta chain sequence and its context. Its antigen is undetermined. These data belong to a study of cytomegalovirus exposure and HLA in healthy donors. The overall study: In terms of ancestry, the Caucasian-associated cluster contained roughly four fifths of the approximately 400 genotyped donors.

Both 60 Vbeta primers and 13 Jbeta primers went into the PCR. Per the original data handling: The authors later counted roughly 79 million unique TCR beta chains, approximately 10 million of them shared. The table came from immunoSEQ multiplex PCR; TCRdb's copy has only in-frame clones and leaves some out. D and trimming were read from the DNA, whereas the V and J calls and clone size are those reported in that table. There are under 250,000 clones in the sample; more than 75% occur only once, and approximately 6% lies in the top ten. The V and J ends lost 4 bases and 4 bases, in that order; junction bases with no gene match: 9. The CDR3 contains 16 residues. CDR1 is MNHNS, CDR2 SASEGT, per germline. General observations from the study: There was a cluster of highly shared sequence variants that was likely a sequencing artifact. TCR beta V- and J-gene trimming, according to a later analysis, was linked to a missense DCLRE1C variant.

The receptor's source is a man aged 35-49 years in good health and CMV-seropositive. The sequenced sample was PBMCs. The rearrangement uses TRBV6-1 and TRBJ2-1, with TRBD2 matching 8 bases. DNA of the CDR3: TGTGCCAGCAGTGTTTTGGGGACTAGATTATACAATGAGCAGTTCTTC. This codes for CASSVLGTRLYNEQFF.